Listed below are T cell receptor beta chains from one sample, sequenced in a study of cytomegalovirus exposure and HLA in healthy donors. Repertoires were generated with immunoSEQ multiplex PCR, while TCRdb's copy carries only in-frame clones and drops some. The table records some 200,000 clones, around three quarters of them present only once. The sequencing input was PBMCs. The receptor set was obtained from a man in his forties in good health and CMV-seronegative. Both conserved end residues are part of each CDR3. Each record gives: CDR3 DNA, CDR3 protein, D gene, clone size, J gene, V gene. The D gene is left open where the match is weak. A clone size is listed for some rows: how often the clone was seen (once, few, many), or a class if it is expanded.

CDR3 DNA: TGCGCCAGCAGCCATGCCCCTGACAGGTACTACGAGCAGTACTTC
CDR3 protein: CASSHAPDRYYEQYF
D gene: .
clone size: .
J gene: TRBJ2-7
V gene: TRBV4-1

CDR3 DNA: TGTGCCAGCAGCCTCGGGACAGGCCCCTCCTACGAGCAGTACTTC
CDR3 protein: CASSLGTGPSYEQYF
D gene: TRBD1
clone size: .
J gene: TRBJ2-7
V gene: TRBV11-2

CDR3 DNA: TGTGCCACCAGCAGAGATCGACAGGTCCTCTCTGGGGCCAACGTCCTGACTTTC
CDR3 protein: CATSRDRQVLSGANVLTF
D gene: .
clone size: .
J gene: TRBJ2-6
V gene: TRBV15

CDR3 DNA: TGCGCCAGCAGTCAAATACTAGCGGGAAAGGACGATGAGCAGTTCTTC
CDR3 protein: CASSQILAGKDDEQFF
D gene: TRBD2
clone size: .
J gene: TRBJ2-1
V gene: TRBV10-2

CDR3 DNA: TGTGCCAGCAGCCCCTCCCCACAGGGGGCAAGAAACATTCAGTACTTC
CDR3 protein: CASSPSPQGARNIQYF
D gene: TRBD1
clone size: .
J gene: TRBJ2-4
V gene: TRBV5-4

CDR3 DNA: TGTGCCAGCAGCGTGTCTAGCGGGAGGACAGAGACCCAGTACTTC
CDR3 protein: CASSVSSGRTETQYF
D gene: TRBD2
clone size: .
J gene: TRBJ2-5
V gene: TRBV9

CDR3 DNA: TGCGCCAGCAGCCAAGACATGGCGAGGGTAGCGGGAAACACCATATATTTT
CDR3 protein: CASSQDMARVAGNTIYF
D gene: .
clone size: .
J gene: TRBJ1-3
V gene: TRBV4-1

CDR3 DNA: TGCGCCAGCAGCCAAGCCGGACAGGGAATAGGTGAGCAGTTCTTC
CDR3 protein: CASSQAGQGIGEQFF
D gene: TRBD1
clone size: .
J gene: TRBJ2-1
V gene: TRBV4-1

CDR3 DNA: TGTGCCATCGGGGCCAGTCTACTTGAAGCTTTCTTT
CDR3 protein: CAIGASLLEAFF
D gene: .
clone size: few
J gene: TRBJ1-1
V gene: TRBV10-3

CDR3 DNA: TGTGCCAGCAGCTTAGGAGGAGGCAGGCCCTACGAGCAGTACTTC
CDR3 protein: CASSLGGGRPYEQYF
D gene: .
clone size: .
J gene: TRBJ2-7
V gene: TRBV7-9

CDR3 DNA: TGTGCCAGCAGCCCTCCCTCAGGGGGCATCACTGAAGCTTTCTTT
CDR3 protein: CASSPPSGGITEAFF
D gene: TRBD1
clone size: .
J gene: TRBJ1-1
V gene: TRBV7-8

CDR3 DNA: TGTGCCAGCAGCTTAGGGGCAGGGGACCTCGTAAACGAGCAGTACTTC
CDR3 protein: CASSLGAGDLVNEQYF
D gene: .
clone size: once
J gene: TRBJ2-7
V gene: TRBV7-9

CDR3 DNA: TGTGCCAGCAGCTTGGGTCTTCCGGGGGATACGCAGTATTTT
CDR3 protein: CASSLGLPGDTQYF
D gene: .
clone size: .
J gene: TRBJ2-3
V gene: TRBV5-4

CDR3 DNA: TGTGCCAGCAGCGTACCCCCAGGGGACAATGAGCAGTTCTTC
CDR3 protein: CASSVPPGDNEQFF
D gene: .
clone size: .
J gene: TRBJ2-1
V gene: TRBV9

CDR3 DNA: TGTGCCAGCAGCAGGGACAGGGACTCTGGAAACACCATATATTTT
CDR3 protein: CASSRDRDSGNTIYF
D gene: TRBD1
clone size: .
J gene: TRBJ1-3
V gene: TRBV11-2

CDR3 DNA: TGTGCCAGCAGCTATAGCGGGGGGGCCGGTACAGATACGCAGTATTTT
CDR3 protein: CASSYSGGAGTDTQYF
D gene: TRBD2
clone size: .
J gene: TRBJ2-3
V gene: TRBV5-4

CDR3 DNA: TGTGCCATCAGTGGGGGGGGTTTAGCGGGAGGCAATGAGCAGTTCTTC
CDR3 protein: CAISGGGLAGGNEQFF
D gene: TRBD2
clone size: .
J gene: TRBJ2-1
V gene: TRBV10-3

CDR3 DNA: TGTGCCAGTACCCGACAGGGGGCTCAGAACACTGAAGCTTTCTTT
CDR3 protein: CASTRQGAQNTEAFF
D gene: TRBD1
clone size: .
J gene: TRBJ1-1
V gene: TRBV19

CDR3 DNA: TGTGCTAGTGCCCTGGGGGGGGTTAACTCACCCCTCCACTTT
CDR3 protein: CASALGGVNSPLHF
D gene: .
clone size: .
J gene: TRBJ1-6
V gene: TRBV12-5

CDR3 DNA: TGCGCCAGCAGCTTGGGACAGGGCGCCGAGCAGTACTTC
CDR3 protein: CASSLGQGAEQYF
D gene: TRBD1
clone size: .
J gene: TRBJ2-7
V gene: TRBV5-1

CDR3 DNA: TGTGCCACCAGCAGGCCGGGACTGCCCAATGAGCAGTTCTTC
CDR3 protein: CATSRPGLPNEQFF
D gene: .
clone size: .
J gene: TRBJ2-1
V gene: TRBV15

CDR3 DNA: TGTGCCAGCTCACCTCGGACTAGCGGTTCCTCCTACAATGAGCAGTTCTTC
CDR3 protein: CASSPRTSGSSYNEQFF
D gene: TRBD2
clone size: .
J gene: TRBJ2-1
V gene: TRBV18

CDR3 DNA: TGCGCCAGCAGCTTAGGACAGCCGAACACTGAAGCTTTCTTT
CDR3 protein: CASSLGQPNTEAFF
D gene: .
clone size: once
J gene: TRBJ1-1
V gene: TRBV5-1

CDR3 DNA: TGTGCCAGCAGCCCGGGGGAAGAGACCCAGTACTTC
CDR3 protein: CASSPGEETQYF
D gene: .
clone size: .
J gene: TRBJ2-5
V gene: TRBV5-4

CDR3 DNA: TGTGCCACCAGAGAGTTGGGGGGGCCTAATGAAAAACTGTTTTTT
CDR3 protein: CATRELGGPNEKLFF
D gene: .
clone size: .
J gene: TRBJ1-4
V gene: TRBV28

CDR3 DNA: TGTGCCAGCAGCCCCACCCCGGGACTAAAAGAGACCCAGTACTTC
CDR3 protein: CASSPTPGLKETQYF
D gene: TRBD2
clone size: .
J gene: TRBJ2-5
V gene: TRBV7-3

CDR3 DNA: TGTGCCAGCAGGATGGCGGGGCATATCTATGGCTACACCTTC
CDR3 protein: CASRMAGHIYGYTF
D gene: .
clone size: .
J gene: TRBJ1-2
V gene: TRBV27

CDR3 DNA: TGTGCTAGTGGTGTCTACAGGGTTTCTTATGGCTACACCTTC
CDR3 protein: CASGVYRVSYGYTF
D gene: .
clone size: .
J gene: TRBJ1-2
V gene: TRBV12-5

CDR3 DNA: TGTGCCAGCAGCTTAGTGTCAAACCCAGGGACTGAAGCTTTCTTT
CDR3 protein: CASSLVSNPGTEAFF
D gene: .
clone size: .
J gene: TRBJ1-1
V gene: TRBV7-9